The 17 T cell receptor beta chains listed next were all sequenced from one sample in a study of untreated major depressive disorder (dated by TCRdb to between 2017 and 2018). Receptors were amplified or captured by the immunoSEQ multiplex PCR assay. TCRdb holds this immuneACCESS table with in-frame rearrangements only. Some clones are missing; in checked studies, unresolved V genes explain under half, and the rest has no known cause. Within this sample are tens of thousands of clones, with around 92% of them counted one time only. The ten most abundant clones make up approximately 0.47% of the sample. Sequenced: CD4+ T cells from PBMCs. The receptors derive from a woman in her 40s in good health.

CDR3 loop: CASSENAWSGEKLFF. Written as DNA, the CDR3 is TGTGCCAGCAGTGAAAACGCGTGGTCGGGTGAAAAACTGTTTTTT. This chain links TRBV6-1 with TRBJ1-4; D uncertain. Germline loops: CDR1 MNHNS, CDR2 SASEGT. The CDR3 runs 15 residues. V was pared by 2 bases and J by 7 bases, with 14 bases between.

This clone was detected only a few times. The chain joins TRBV2 to TRBJ1-5; maybe TRBD1 (5 bases). The V gene lost 4 bases and the J gene lost 3 bases, with 7 bases spanning the gap. Germline-derived CDR1 and CDR2 are SNHLY and FYNNEI. This CDR3 region has 13 residues. Here the CDR3 DNA reads TGTGCCAGCAGTGGACAGTACAATCAGCCCCAGCATTTT. It encodes CASSGQYNQPQHF.

V and J are TRBV11-2 and TRBJ2-1; the D call may be TRBD1 or TRBD2 (7 bases each). Germline CDR1 reads SGHAT; CDR2 reads FQNNGV. The CDR3 spans 15 residues. V lost 6 bases, J lost 9 bases, and 21 bases lay in between. The CDR3 here is CASRIPGGGTREQFF. Written as DNA, the CDR3 is TGTGCCAGCAGAATTCCAGGGGGAGGGACACGTGAGCAGTTCTTC. The entire variable domain, with the rest obtained from reference TRBV11-2 and TRBJ2-1, is as follows: EAGVAQSPRYKIIEKRQSVAFWCNPISGHATLYWYQQILGQGPKLLIQFQNNGVVDDSQLPKDRFSAERLKGVDSTLKIQPAKLEDSAVYLCASRIPGGGTREQFFGPGTRLTVL.

This chain joins TRBV7-6 and TRBJ2-3; D is possibly TRBD2 (6 bases). This CDR3 spans 15 amino acids. V was shortened by 2 bases and J by 3 bases, with 12 bases between the two germline ends. CDR1 SGHVS and CDR2 FNYEAQ come from the germline V gene. The chain's CDR3 is CASSLFLGGTDTQYF. CDR3 coding DNA: TGTGCCAGCAGCTTATTCCTCGGGGGTACAGATACGCAGTATTTT.

The chain is built from TRBV25-1 and TRBJ1-3; D not certain. Trimming took off 6 bases at V and 2 bases at J, with 14 bases between the two ends. Germline V gene lookup returns CDR1 MGHDK and CDR2 SYGVNS. There are 15 residues in the CDR3. CDR3 in DNA: TGTGCCAGCAGCCCCGGGCAGCTACCTGGAAACACCATATATTTT. Translated, it gives CASSPGQLPGNTIYF.

The V and J genes are TRBV10-1 and TRBJ2-7, with D perhaps being TRBD1 or TRBD2 (5 bases each). This CDR3 is built from 14 residues. Trimming cost V 2 bases and J 3 bases, with 11 bases left between them. Germline V gene data show CDR1 as WNHNN and CDR2 as SYGVQD (reference sequence). The CDR3 here is CASSETGTGYEQYF. The CDR3 bases are TGCGCCAGCAGTGAGACGGGAACAGGCTACGAGCAGTACTTC.

This clone was detected only a few times. This chain joins TRBV5-1 and TRBJ2-2; D gene uncertain. The CDR3 is 13 amino acids. The germline CDR1 and CDR2 sequences are SGHRS and YFSETQ. Trimming stripped 1 base from V and 5 bases from J, with 6 bases between. The CDR3 loop is CASSLRETGELFF. In DNA, the CDR3 is TGCGCCAGCAGCTTGAGGGAAACCGGGGAGCTGTTTTTT. Variable domain in full (rest from reference TRBV5-1 and TRBJ2-2): KAGVTQTPRYLIKTRGQQVTLSCSPISGHRSVSWYQQTPGQGLQFLFEYFSETQRNKGNFPGRFSGRQFSNSRSEMNVSTLELGDSALYLCASSLRETGELFFGEGSRLTVL.

The V and J genes are TRBV6-5 and TRBJ2-2; D ambiguous. The CDR3 contains 16 residues. CDR1 and CDR2 (germline): MNHEY, SVGAGI. V lost 4 bases and J lost 4, with 16 bases in between. The CDR3 DNA reads as TGTGCCAGCAGTTTTGAGAGGACCGTAGGCACCGGGGAGCTGTTTTTT. Its translation: CASSFERTVGTGELFF.

This clone was observed a handful of times. The genes are TRBV30 and TRBJ1-1; D remains ambiguous. V was pared by 4 bases and J by 1 base, with 10 bases between. CDR1 and CDR2 (germline): GTSNPN, SVGIG (reference sequence). The CDR3 is 13 residues long. The CDR3 is CAWTPPKNTEAFF. The DNA for the CDR3 is TGTGCCTGGACTCCGCCCAAGAACACTGAAGCTTTCTTT.

This chain links TRBV11-3 with TRBJ2-2, with 7 bases matching TRBD1. CDR1 is SGHNT and CDR2 is YENEEA in the germline V gene. The CDR3 runs to 16 residues. The trim removed 1 base at V and 5 bases at J, leaving 7 bases unmatched. The CDR3 region is CASSLGIGTATGELFF. The CDR3 nucleotides read TGTGCCAGCAGCTTAGGAATTGGGACAGCAACCGGGGAGCTGTTTTTT.

V usage is TRBV6-5 and J usage is TRBJ1-1; TRBD1 is a possible D gene (5 bases). Germline values: CDR1 MNHEY, CDR2 SVGAGI. The CDR3 runs to 13 residues. V shed 3 bases and J shed 4 bases, with 9 bases lying between them. The CDR3 loop is CASSYKGVTEAFF. The CDR3 coding sequence is TGTGCCAGCAGTTATAAAGGGGTCACTGAAGCTTTCTTT.

The chain uses TRBV7-2 and TRBJ2-3; weak D call: TRBD2 (5 bases). Per the germline V gene, CDR1 is SGHTA and CDR2 is FQGNSA. V was cut by 5 bases and J by 6 bases, with 15 bases left in between. The CDR3 sequence is 14 residues long. The CDR3 nucleotides are TGTGCCAGCAGCAGAACGGGGTATCAGGATACGCAGTATTTT. It yields the protein CASSRTGYQDTQYF.

This clone was seen just once. This rearrangement joins TRBV11-3 to TRBJ2-3; the D gene could be TRBD1 or TRBD2 (5 bases each). V lost 1 base and J 6 bases, leaving 14 bases between the germline ends. There are 15 residues in the CDR3. The germline CDR1 and CDR2 sequences are SGHNT and YENEEA. CDR3 in amino acids: CASSLGLPGLDTQYF. CDR3 DNA: TGTGCCAGCAGCTTAGGCCTCCCGGGGCTGGATACGCAGTATTTT.

This chain links TRBV10-3 with TRBJ1-3; D gene uncertain. The germline V gene has CDR1 ENHRY and CDR2 SYGVKD. The CDR3 has 17 residues. V lost 0 bases, J lost 0 bases, and 12 bases lay in between. For the CDR3, the DNA is TGTGCCATCAGTGAGTCGAAGGGCACGAGCTCTGGAAACACCATATATTTT. Encoded protein: CAISESKGTSSGNTIYF.

V usage is TRBV6-5 and J usage is TRBJ1-4; D call uncertain. CDR3 length: 16 residues. V was cut by 4 bases and J by 7 bases, with 19 bases left in between. Germline lookup yields CDR1 MNHEY and CDR2 SVGAGI. In DNA form, the CDR3 reads TGTGCCAGCAGTTCCCTAGACGGTTATCTCTCTGAAAAACTGTTTTTT. Translation: CASSSLDGYLSEKLFF.

This clone has only one observation. The V gene is TRBV5-1, the J gene TRBJ2-7; the match to TRBD1 covers 8 bases. The CDR3 is 14 amino acids. Trimming cost V 3 bases and J 3 bases; bases outside gene matches: 5. Germline values: CDR1 SGHRS, CDR2 YFSETQ. CDR3 region: CASSSDRVYYEQYF. Written as DNA, the CDR3 is TGCGCCAGCAGCTCGGACAGGGTTTACTACGAGCAGTACTTC.

The table lists this clone with a count of one. The V call is TRBV5-1, the J call TRBJ2-3; D gene ambiguous. Between the trimmed V and J ends, which lost 3 bases and 1 base, there was a span of 3 bases. From germline, CDR1 is SGHRS and CDR2 YFSETQ. The CDR3 spans 12 residues. The CDR3 sequence: CASSSGTDTQYF. The CDR3 DNA is TGCGCCAGCAGCTCAGGCACAGATACGCAGTATTTT.